This TCR beta chain comes out of a study of shared clonotypes between healthy human individuals. Terminally differentiated effector memory CD45RA+ cells were excluded from the naive CD8 cells, which were CD45RO-negative and positively selected for CCR7. CDR1 and CDR2 (germline): MNHNS, SASEGT. The V and J ends lost 0 bases and 2 bases respectively, with 15 bases between them. This CDR3 region has 17 residues. With respect to this clone: Its cognate antigen is unknown.

Each PCR replicate from the sorted subsets contained about 200 ng DNA, which is tens of thousands of T cell genomes. Profiling relied on immunoSEQ multiplex PCR, and the TCRdb table lists in-frame clones only, not all of them. There are about 820,000 clones in the sample; 80% to 95% occur only once, and about 25% lies in the top ten. Study conclusions and caveats: Relative to memory subsets, naive subsets generally showed larger estimated richness.

The sequenced sample was naive CD8+ T cells sorted from blood. The receptor was isolated from a man aged 25-45 years in good health. This chain links TRBV6-1 with TRBJ2-3; D is uncertain. CDR3: CASSEAELPAYTDTQYF. In nucleotides, the CDR3 is TGTGCCAGCAGTGAAGCGGAGCTGCCAGCCTACACAGATACGCAGTATTTT.